This T cell receptor beta chain was identified in a study of CD8+ T cells in alopecia areata. The CDR3 contains 14 residues. V lost 2 bases to trimming and J lost 3 bases, with 11 bases between them. This clone was counted a few times. Its specificity is not known. Treatment here: oral pan-JAK inhibitor, 5-10 mg twice daily. Sequencing relied on a cDNA template that was reverse transcribed from extracted RNA. The data were produced by immunoSEQ multiplex PCR, yet TCRdb's version contains in-frame clones alone and is incomplete. The sample yields fewer than 100,000 clones, 60% to 80% seen once. Study-wide findings and caveats: Normal skin's resident alphabeta T cells are also sequenced in scalp samples. TCR sharing across patients was less clear than in mice, possibly HLA-related.

The chain carries TRBV23-1 and TRBJ2-7, with D unclear. TRBV23-1 is annotated as an ORF whose role is uncertain. The receptor was isolated from a human donor with alopecia areata. The specimen was CD8+ T cells sorted from blood, collected at approximately week 44, from a patient treated with tofacitinib. In DNA form, the CDR3 reads TGCGCCAGCAGTCAACCAGACTTGAACTACGAGCAGTACTTC. This translates into CASSQPDLNYEQYF.